The sequence of this TCR beta chain was determined in a study of early T cells in non-severe SARS-CoV-2 infection. For the study at large: The input, bulk RNA from unsorted whole blood, was sequenced, and chains were unpaired. Study-level points and caveats: In VDJdb matching, anti-spike CD8 responses were favored while private and CD4 specificities went missing.

This clonotype was counted at least ten times. Its antigen remains unknown. Attachment of unique molecular identifiers to individual cDNA molecules was performed. Using its own MiXCR run on the 5' RACE reads, TCRdb lists one record per CDR3 protein. Found here are roughly 51,000 distinct CDR3 sequences, 5.5% to 6.5% of them singletons; the top ten hold roughly 2.8%. The CDR3 is 10 residues long. The germline V gene encodes CDR1 SGHVS and CDR2 FNYEAQ. Trimming left V 10 bases short and J 5 bases short, with 6 bases between. The sequence came from an adult who was a healthcare worker with PCR-confirmed SARS-CoV-2 infection or an uninfected control (not recorded which). The source was whole blood, collected at baseline. This chain connects TRBV7-6 to TRBJ2-1; D is possibly TRBD2 (5 bases). This CDR3 is CATGNNEQFF. The CDR3 nucleotides read TGTGCCACCGGGAACAATGAGCAGTTCTTC.